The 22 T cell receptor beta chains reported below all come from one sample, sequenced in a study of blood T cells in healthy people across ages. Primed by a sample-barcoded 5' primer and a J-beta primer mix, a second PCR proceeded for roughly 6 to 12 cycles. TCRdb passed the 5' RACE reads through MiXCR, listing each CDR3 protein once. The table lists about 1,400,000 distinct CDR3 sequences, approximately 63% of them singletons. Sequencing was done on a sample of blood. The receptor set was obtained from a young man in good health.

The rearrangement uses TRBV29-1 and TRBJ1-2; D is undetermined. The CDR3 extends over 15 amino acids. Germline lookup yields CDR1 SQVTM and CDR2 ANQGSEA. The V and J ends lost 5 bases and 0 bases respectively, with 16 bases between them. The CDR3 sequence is CSVLEGLEPNYGYTF. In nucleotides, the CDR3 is TGCAGCGTTTTGGAAGGCCTGGAACCTAACTATGGCTACACCTTC.

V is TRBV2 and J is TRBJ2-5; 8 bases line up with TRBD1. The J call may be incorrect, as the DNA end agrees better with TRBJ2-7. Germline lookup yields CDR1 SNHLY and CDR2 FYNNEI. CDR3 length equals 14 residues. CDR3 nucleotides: TGTGCCAGCAGGGGACAGGAATTGGCCTACGAGCAGTACTTC. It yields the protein CASRGQELAYEQYF.

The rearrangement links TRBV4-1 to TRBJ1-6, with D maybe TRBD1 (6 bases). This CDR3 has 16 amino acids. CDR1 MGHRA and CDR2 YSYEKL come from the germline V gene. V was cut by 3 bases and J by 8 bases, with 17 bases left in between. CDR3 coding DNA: TGCGCCAGCAGCCATGGCAACGACAGGACGCATTCACCCCTCCACTTT. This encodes CASSHGNDRTHSPLHF.

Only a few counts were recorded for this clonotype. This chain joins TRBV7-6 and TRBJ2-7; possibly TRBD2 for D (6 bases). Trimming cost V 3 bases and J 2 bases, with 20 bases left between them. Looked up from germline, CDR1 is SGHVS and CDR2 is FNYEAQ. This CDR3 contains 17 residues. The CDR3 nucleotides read TGTGCCAGCAGCTTTGCTTACCAAGGGACTGGCCCCTACGAGCAGTACTTC. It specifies CASSFAYQGTGPYEQYF.

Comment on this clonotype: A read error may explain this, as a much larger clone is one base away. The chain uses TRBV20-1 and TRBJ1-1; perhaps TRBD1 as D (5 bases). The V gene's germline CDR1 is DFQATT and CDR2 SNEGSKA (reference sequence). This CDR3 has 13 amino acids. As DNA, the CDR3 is TGCAGTACTAGGGGCAATAGGAACACTGAAGCTTTCTTT. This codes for CSTRGNRNTEAFF.

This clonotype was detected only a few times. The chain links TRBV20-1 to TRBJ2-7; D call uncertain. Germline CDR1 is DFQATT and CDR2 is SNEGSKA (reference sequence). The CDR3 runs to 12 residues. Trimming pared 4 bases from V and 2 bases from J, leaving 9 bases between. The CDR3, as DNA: TGCAGTGCTAACAGTCCTACCTACGAGCAGTACTTC. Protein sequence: CSANSPTYEQYF.

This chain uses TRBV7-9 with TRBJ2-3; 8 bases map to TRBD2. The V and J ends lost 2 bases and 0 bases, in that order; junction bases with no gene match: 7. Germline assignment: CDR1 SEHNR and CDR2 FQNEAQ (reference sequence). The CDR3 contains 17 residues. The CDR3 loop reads CASSLRPSGGSTDTQYF. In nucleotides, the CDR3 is TGTGCCAGCAGCTTACGGCCCAGCGGGGGCAGCACAGATACGCAGTATTTT.

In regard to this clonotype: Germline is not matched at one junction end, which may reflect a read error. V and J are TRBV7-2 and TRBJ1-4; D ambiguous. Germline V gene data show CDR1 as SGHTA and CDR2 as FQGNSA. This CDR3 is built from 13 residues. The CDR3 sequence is CANSRSSREKLFF. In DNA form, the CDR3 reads TGTGCCAACAGCCGATCGAGTCGCGAAAAACTGTTTTTT.

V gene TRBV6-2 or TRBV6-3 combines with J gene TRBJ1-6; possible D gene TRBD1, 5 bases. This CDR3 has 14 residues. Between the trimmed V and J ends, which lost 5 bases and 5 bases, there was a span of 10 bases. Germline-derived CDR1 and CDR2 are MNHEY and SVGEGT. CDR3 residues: CASSTTADNSPLHF. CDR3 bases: TGTGCCAGCAGTACGACAGCGGATAATTCACCCCTCCACTTT.

The CDR3 DNA reads TGCGCCAGCAGTCGGGAAACAACAAACCAAGAGACCCAGTACTTC. This codes for CASSRETTNQETQYF. The V gene is TRBV10-2, the J gene TRBJ2-5; D possibly corresponds to TRBD2 (5 bases). The V end lost 5 bases, the J end lost 0 bases, and 13 bases lay between the germline ends. CDR3 length: 15 amino acids. From germline, CDR1 is WSHSY and CDR2 SAAADI.

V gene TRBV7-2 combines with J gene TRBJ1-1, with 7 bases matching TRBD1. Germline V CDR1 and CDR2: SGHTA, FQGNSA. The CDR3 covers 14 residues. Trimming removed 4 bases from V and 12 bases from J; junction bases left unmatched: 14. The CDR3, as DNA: TGTGCCAGCAGCTATGATCCGGCGAGGGGACAGCCTTTCTTT. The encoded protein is CASSYDPARGQPFF. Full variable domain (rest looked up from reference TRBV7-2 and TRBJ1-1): GAGVSQSPSNKVTEKGKDVELRCDPISGHTALYWYRQSLGQGLEFLIYFQGNSAPDKSGLPSDRFSAERTGGSVSTLTIQRTQQEDSAVYLCASSYDPARGQPFFGQGTRLTVV.

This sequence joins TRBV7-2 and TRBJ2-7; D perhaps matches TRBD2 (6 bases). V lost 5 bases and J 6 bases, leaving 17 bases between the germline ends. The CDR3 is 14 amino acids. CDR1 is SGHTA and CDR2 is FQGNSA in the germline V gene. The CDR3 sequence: CASSQQEGLGEQYF. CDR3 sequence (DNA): TGTGCCAGCAGCCAACAGGAGGGTCTTGGCGAGCAGTACTTC.

The CDR3 DNA is TGCGCCAGCAGCAGCCCCCTAGCGGGGGGGCCGTCGGGCACCGGGGAGCTGTTTTTT. This encodes CASSSPLAGGPSGTGELFF. The chain links TRBV5-1 to TRBJ2-2; 12 bases align to TRBD2. Germline values: CDR1 SGHRS, CDR2 YFSETQ. The CDR3 totals 19 residues. J was trimmed by 4 bases and V by 4 bases; bases with no gene match: 14.

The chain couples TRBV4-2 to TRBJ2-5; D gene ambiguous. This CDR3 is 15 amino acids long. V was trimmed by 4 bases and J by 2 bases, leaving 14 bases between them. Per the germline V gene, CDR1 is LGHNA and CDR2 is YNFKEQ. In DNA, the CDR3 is TGTGCCAGCAGCCGACTTGACAAGGGACAAGAGACCCAGTACTTC. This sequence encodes CASSRLDKGQETQYF.

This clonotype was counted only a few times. The CDR3 is CASSQVLNRGLEQYF. In DNA form, the CDR3 reads TGTGCCAGCAGCCAAGTACTGAATCGGGGCCTCGAGCAGTACTTC. The chain links TRBV3-1 to TRBJ2-5; TRBD1 or TRBD2 may be the D gene (5 bases each). The DNA end is a closer match to TRBJ2-7, so the J assignment may be wrong. Looked up from germline, CDR1 is LGHDT and CDR2 is YNNKEL (reference sequence). CDR3 length: 15 amino acids.

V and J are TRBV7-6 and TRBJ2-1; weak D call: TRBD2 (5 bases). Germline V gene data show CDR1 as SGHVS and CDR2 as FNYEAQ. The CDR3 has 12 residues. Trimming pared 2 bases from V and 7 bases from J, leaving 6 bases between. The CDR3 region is CASSLWENEQFF. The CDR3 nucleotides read TGTGCCAGCAGCTTATGGGAGAATGAGCAGTTCTTC.

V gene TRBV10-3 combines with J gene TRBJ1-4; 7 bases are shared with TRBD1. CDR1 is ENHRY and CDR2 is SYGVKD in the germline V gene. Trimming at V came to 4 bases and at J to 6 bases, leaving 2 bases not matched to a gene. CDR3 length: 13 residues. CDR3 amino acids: CAISAGGDEKLFF. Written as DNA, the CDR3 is TGTGCCATCAGTGCAGGGGGGGATGAAAAACTGTTTTTT.

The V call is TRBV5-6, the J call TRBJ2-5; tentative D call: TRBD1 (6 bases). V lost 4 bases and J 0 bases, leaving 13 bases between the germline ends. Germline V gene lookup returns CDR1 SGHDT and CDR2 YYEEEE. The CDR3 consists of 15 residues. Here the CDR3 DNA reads TGTGCCAGCAGCCCCGTTGGGGGCGACCAAGAGACCCAGTACTTC. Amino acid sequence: CASSPVGGDQETQYF.

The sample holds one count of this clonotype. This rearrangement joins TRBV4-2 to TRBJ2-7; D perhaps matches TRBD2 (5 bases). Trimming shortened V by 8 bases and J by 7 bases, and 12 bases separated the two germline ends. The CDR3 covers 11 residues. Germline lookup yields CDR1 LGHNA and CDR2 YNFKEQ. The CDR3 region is CASQVSGEQYF. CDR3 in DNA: TGTGCCAGCCAAGTGTCGGGGGAGCAGTACTTC.

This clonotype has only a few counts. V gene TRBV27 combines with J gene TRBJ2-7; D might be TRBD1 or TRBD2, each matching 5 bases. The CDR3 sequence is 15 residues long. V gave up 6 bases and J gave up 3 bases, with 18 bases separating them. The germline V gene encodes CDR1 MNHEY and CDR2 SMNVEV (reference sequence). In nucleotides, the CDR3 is TGTGCCAGCAGCCTTATTGGGGGACCCAACTACGAGCAGTACTTC. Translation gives CASSLIGGPNYEQYF.

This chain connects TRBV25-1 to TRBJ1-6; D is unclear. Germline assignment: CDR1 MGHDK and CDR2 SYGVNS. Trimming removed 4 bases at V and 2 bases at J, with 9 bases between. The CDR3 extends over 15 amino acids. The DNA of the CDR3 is TGTGCCAGCAGTGTTAGGAGTGCCTATAATTCACCCCTCCACTTT. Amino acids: CASSVRSAYNSPLHF.

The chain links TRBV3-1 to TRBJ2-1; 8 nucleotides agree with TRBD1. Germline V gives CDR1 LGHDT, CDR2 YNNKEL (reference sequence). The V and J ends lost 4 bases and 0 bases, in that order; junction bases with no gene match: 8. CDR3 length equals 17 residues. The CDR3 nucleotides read TGTGCCAGCAGCCGCTTCCTTGGACAGGGCTCCTACAATGAGCAGTTCTTC. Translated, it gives CASSRFLGQGSYNEQFF.